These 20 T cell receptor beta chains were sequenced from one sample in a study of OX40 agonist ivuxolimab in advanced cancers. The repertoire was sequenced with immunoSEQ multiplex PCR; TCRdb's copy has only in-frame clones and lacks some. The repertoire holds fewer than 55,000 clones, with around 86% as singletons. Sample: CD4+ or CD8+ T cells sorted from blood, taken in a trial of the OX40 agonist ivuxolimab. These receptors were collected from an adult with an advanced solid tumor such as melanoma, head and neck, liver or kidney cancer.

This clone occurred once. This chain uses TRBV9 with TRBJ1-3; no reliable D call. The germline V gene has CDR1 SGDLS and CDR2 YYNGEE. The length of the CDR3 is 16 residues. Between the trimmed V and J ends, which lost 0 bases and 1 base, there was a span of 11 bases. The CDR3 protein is CASSVGTVGSGNTIYF. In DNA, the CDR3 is TGTGCCAGCAGCGTAGGAACGGTGGGATCTGGAAACACCATATATTTT.

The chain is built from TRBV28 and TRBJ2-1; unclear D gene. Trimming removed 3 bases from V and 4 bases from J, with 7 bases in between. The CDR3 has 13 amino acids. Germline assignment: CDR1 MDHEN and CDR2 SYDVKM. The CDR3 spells CASSFDDYNEQFF. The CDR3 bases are TGTGCCAGCAGTTTCGACGATTACAATGAGCAGTTCTTC.

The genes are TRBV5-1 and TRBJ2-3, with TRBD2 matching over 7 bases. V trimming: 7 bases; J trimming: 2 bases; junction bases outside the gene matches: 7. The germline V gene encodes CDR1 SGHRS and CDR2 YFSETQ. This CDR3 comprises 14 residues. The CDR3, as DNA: TGCGCCAGCGGCCCAGGGACTATCACAGATACGCAGTATTTT. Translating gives CASGPGTITDTQYF.

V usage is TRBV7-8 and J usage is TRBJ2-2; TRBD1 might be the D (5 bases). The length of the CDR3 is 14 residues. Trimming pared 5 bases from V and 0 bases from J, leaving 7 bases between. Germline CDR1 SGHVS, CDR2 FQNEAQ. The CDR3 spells CASSGAPNTGELFF. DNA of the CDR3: TGTGCCAGCAGCGGGGCCCCGAACACCGGGGAGCTGTTTTTT.

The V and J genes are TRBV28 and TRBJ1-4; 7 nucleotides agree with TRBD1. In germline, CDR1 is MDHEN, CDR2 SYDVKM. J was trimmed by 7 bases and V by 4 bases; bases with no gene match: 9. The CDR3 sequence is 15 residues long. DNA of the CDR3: TGTGCCAGCAGTTCCCCGACAGGGTTTTTTGAAAAACTGTTTTTT. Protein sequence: CASSSPTGFFEKLFF.

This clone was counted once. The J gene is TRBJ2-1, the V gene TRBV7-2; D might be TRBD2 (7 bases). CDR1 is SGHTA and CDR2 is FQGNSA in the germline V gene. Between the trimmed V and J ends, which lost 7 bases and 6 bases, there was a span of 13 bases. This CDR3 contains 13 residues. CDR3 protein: CASTWGGANEQFF. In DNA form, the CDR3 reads TGTGCCAGCACCTGGGGGGGGGCCAATGAGCAGTTCTTC.

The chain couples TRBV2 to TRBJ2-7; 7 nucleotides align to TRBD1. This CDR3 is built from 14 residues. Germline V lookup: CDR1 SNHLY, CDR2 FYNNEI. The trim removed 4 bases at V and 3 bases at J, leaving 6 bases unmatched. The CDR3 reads CASSVGTDIYEQYF. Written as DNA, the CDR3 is TGTGCCAGCAGTGTCGGGACAGACATCTACGAGCAGTACTTC.

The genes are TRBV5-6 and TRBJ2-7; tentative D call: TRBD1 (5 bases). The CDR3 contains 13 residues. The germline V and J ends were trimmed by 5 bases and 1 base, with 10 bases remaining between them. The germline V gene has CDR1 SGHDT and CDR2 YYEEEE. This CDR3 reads CASRSQGSYEQYF. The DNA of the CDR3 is TGTGCCAGCAGGTCGCAGGGATCCTACGAGCAGTACTTC.

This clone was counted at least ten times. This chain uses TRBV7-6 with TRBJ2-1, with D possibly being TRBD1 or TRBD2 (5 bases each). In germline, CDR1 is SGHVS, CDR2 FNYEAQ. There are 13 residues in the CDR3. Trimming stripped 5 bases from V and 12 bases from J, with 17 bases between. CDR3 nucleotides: TGTGCCAGCAGCGCTGGGACGGACGAAAGGCAGTTCTTC. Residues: CASSAGTDERQFF. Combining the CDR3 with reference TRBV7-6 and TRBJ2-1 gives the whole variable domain GAGVSQSPRYKVTKRGQDVALRCDPISGHVSLYWYRQALGQGPEFLTYFNYEAQQDKSGLPNDRFSAERPEGSISTLTIQRTEQRDSAMYRCASSAGTDERQFFGPGTRLTVL.

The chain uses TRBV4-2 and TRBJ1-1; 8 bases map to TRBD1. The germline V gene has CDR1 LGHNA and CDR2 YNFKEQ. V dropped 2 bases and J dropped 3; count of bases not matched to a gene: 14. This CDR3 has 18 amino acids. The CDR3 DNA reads TGTGCCAGCAGCCAACCCGCCGGGACAGGCTTAGAGGACACTGAAGCTTTCTTT. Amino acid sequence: CASSQPAGTGLEDTEAFF.

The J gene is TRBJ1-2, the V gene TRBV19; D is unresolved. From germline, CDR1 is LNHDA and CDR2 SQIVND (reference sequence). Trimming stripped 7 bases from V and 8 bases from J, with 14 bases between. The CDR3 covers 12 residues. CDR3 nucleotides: TGTGCCAGTACCATGGGCGGCGGGGGCTACACCTTC. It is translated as CASTMGGGGYTF.

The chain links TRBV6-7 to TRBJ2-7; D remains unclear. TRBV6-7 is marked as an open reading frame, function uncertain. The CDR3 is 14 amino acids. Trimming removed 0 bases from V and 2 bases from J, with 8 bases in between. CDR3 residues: CASSYSHSPYEQYF. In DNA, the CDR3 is TGTGCCAGCAGTTACTCGCACAGTCCCTACGAGCAGTACTTC.

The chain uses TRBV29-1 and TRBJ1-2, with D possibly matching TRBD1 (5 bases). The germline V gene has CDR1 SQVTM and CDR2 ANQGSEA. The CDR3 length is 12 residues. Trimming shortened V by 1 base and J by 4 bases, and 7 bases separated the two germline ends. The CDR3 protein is CSVEGTLYGYTF. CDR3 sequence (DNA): TGCAGCGTTGAAGGGACACTCTATGGCTACACCTTC.

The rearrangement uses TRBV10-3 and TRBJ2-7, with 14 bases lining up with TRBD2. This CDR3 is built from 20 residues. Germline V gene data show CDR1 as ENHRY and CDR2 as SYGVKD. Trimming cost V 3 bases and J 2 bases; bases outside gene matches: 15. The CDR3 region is CAISDRFLGTSGSGTYEQYF. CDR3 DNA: TGTGCCATCAGTGATCGGTTCTTAGGGACTAGCGGGAGTGGCACCTACGAGCAGTACTTC.

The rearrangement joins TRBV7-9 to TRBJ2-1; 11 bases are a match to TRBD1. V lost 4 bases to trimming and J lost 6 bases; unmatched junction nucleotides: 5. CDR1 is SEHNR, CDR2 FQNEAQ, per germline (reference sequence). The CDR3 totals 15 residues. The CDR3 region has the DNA TGTGCCAGCAGCTCACTGGGACAGGGGGGCAATGAGCAGTTCTTC. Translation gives CASSSLGQGGNEQFF.

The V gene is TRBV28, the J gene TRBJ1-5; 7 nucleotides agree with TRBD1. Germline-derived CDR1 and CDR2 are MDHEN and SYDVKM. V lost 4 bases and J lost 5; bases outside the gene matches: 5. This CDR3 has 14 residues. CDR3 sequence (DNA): TGTGCCAGCAGTTCCGACAGGGCCTATCAGCCCCAGCATTTT. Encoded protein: CASSSDRAYQPQHF.

The CDR3 region is CASSPLTGLTSRSSYEQYF. In nucleotides, the CDR3 is TGTGCCAGCAGTCCCCTGACAGGGTTGACTAGCCGTAGCTCCTACGAGCAGTACTTC. V is TRBV28 and J is TRBJ2-7; the D gene could be TRBD1 or TRBD2 (7 bases each). Germline V gives CDR1 MDHEN, CDR2 SYDVKM. The CDR3 consists of 19 residues. V lost 5 bases, J lost 0 bases, and 26 bases lay in between.

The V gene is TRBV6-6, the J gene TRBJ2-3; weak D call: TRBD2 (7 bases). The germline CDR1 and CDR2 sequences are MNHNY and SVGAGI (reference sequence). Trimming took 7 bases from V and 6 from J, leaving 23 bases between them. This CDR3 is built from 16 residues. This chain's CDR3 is CASTLGGGRPWDTQYF. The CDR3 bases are TGTGCCAGCACTTTGGGAGGGGGGAGGCCCTGGGATACGCAGTATTTT.

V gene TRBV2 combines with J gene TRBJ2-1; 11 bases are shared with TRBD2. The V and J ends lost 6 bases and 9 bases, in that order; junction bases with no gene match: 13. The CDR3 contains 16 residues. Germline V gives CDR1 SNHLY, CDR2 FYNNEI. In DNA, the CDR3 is TGTGCCAGCAGCCTAGGGGTAGCGGGGGGGACGGGTGAGCAGTTCTTC. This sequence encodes CASSLGVAGGTGEQFF. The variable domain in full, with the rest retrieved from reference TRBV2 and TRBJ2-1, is EPEVTQTPSHQVTQMGQEVILRCVPISNHLYFYWYRQILGQKVEFLVSFYNNEISEKSEIFDDQFSVERPDGSNFTLKIRSTKLEDSAMYFCASSLGVAGGTGEQFFGPGTRLTVL.

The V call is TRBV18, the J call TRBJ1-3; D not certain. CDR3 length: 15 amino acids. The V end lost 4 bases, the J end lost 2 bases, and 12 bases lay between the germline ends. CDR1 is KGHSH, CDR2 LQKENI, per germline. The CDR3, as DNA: TGTGCCAGCTCACTGTCCGCAGCTACTGGAAACACCATATATTTT. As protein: CASSLSAATGNTIYF.